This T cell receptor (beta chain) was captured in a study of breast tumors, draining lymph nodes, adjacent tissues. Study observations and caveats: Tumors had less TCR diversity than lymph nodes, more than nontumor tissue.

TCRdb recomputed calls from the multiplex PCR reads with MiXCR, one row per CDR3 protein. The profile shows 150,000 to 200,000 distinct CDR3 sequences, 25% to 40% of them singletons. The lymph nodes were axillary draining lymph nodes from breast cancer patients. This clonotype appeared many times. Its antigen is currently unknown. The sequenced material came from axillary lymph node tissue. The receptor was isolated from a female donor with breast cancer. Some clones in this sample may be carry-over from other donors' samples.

The CDR3 protein is CASSLGTAYTGELFF. The CDR3 DNA follows: TGTGCCAGCAGCTTGGGGACCGCGTACACCGGGGAGCTGTTTTTT. The chain employs TRBV5-8 and TRBJ2-2; D is uncertain. Trimming took off 0 bases at V and 3 bases at J, with 9 bases between the two ends. The germline gives CDR1 SGHTS, CDR2 YDEGEE. CDR3 size: 15 residues.